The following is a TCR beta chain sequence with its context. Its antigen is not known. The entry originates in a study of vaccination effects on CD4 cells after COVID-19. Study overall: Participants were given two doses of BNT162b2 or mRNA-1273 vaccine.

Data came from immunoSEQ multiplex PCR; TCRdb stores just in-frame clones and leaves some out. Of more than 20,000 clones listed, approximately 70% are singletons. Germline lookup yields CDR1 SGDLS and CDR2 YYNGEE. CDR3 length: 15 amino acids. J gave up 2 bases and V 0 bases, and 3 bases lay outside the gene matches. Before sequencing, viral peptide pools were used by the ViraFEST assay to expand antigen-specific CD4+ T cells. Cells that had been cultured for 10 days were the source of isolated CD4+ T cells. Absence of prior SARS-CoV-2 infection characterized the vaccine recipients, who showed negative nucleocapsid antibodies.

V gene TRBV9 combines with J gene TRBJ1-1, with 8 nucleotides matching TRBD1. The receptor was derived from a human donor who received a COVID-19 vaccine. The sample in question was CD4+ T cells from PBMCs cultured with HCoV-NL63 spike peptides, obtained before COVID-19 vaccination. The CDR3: CASSVDGQGNTEAFF. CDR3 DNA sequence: TGTGCCAGCAGCGTAGACGGACAGGGAAACACTGAAGCTTTCTTT.